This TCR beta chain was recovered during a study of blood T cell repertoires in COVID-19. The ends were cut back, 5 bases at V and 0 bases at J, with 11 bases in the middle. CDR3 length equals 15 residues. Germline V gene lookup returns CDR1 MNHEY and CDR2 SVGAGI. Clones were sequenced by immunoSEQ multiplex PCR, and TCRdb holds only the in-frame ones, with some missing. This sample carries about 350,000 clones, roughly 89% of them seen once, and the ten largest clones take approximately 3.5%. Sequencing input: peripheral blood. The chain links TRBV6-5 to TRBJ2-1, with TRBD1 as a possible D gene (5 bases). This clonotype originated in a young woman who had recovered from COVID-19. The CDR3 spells CASSRRENSYNEQFF. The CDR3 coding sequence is TGTGCCAGCAGTCGCAGGGAAAACTCCTACAATGAGCAGTTCTTC.